The 12 T cell receptor beta chains presented below share a single source sample, sequenced in a study of long-term antiretroviral therapy in people with HIV. Researchers report immunoSEQ v3.0 was run at survey level. Sequencing was performed with immunoSEQ multiplex PCR; in TCRdb, only in-frame clones are kept and a portion is missing. Of under 45,000 clones detected, approximately 94% appear once; the ten largest clones hold 2% to 2.5%. Here the sequenced sample was unsorted PBMCs, taken almost 9.5 years after starting antiretroviral therapy. The receptors were gathered from a man younger than 45 with HIV.

The V gene is TRBV27, the J gene TRBJ2-1, with a tentative D call TRBD1 (6 bases). The CDR3 totals 14 residues. The V end was cut by 3 bases, the J end by 7 bases, with 13 bases between. Germline-derived CDR1 and CDR2 are MNHEY and SMNVEV (reference sequence). For the CDR3, the DNA is TGTGCCAGCAGTTTCCTCGATGGGACAAATGAGCAGTTCTTC. This encodes CASSFLDGTNEQFF.

This chain uses TRBV6-1 with TRBJ1-2, with D unresolved. Germline CDR1 reads MNHNS; CDR2 reads SASEGT. The length of the CDR3 is 14 residues. V lost 3 bases, J lost 0 bases, and 8 bases lay in between. The CDR3 loop is CASSEGLANYGYTF. The CDR3 nucleotides are TGTGCCAGCAGTGAGGGGTTAGCTAACTATGGCTACACCTTC.

V and J are TRBV7-2 and TRBJ2-7, with 10 bases lining up with TRBD2. The CDR3 is made up of 15 amino acids. Trimming took 5 bases from V and 2 from J; bases not matched to a gene: 6. In germline, CDR1 is SGHTA, CDR2 FQGNSA. The CDR3 is CASSHQAGGTYEQYF. Written as DNA, the CDR3 is TGTGCCAGCAGCCACCAAGCGGGGGGGACCTACGAGCAGTACTTC. Together with reference TRBV7-2 and TRBJ2-7, the CDR3 gives the full variable domain: GAGVSQSPSNKVTEKGKDVELRCDPISGHTALYWYRQSLGQGLEFLIYFQGNSAPDKSGLPSDRFSAERTGGSVSTLTIQRTQQEDSAVYLCASSHQAGGTYEQYFGPGTRLTVT.

The chain carries TRBV5-1 and TRBJ2-7; D might be TRBD1 or TRBD2, each matching 5 bases. V dropped 8 bases and J dropped 12 bases, with 21 bases sitting between them. Germline lookup yields CDR1 SGHRS and CDR2 YFSETQ. CDR3 length equals 12 residues. The CDR3 protein is CASRPRDATWYF. CDR3 in DNA: TGCGCCAGTAGGCCCCGGGACGCGACTTGGTACTTC.

The V call is TRBV29-1, the J call TRBJ1-1, with a weak D call TRBD1 (5 bases). The CDR3 spans 12 residues. V lost 6 bases, J lost 8 bases, and 16 bases lay in between. Germline assignment: CDR1 SQVTM and CDR2 ANQGSEA. For the CDR3, the DNA is TGCAGCGTCGGGACCGGGAGGCGAGAAGCTTTCTTT. Translated: CSVGTGRREAFF.

This chain links TRBV7-8 with TRBJ2-7; the match to TRBD1 covers 7 bases. The V segment lost 5 bases and the J segment 0 bases; nucleotides outside the gene matches: 4. CDR3 size: 14 residues. CDR1 and CDR2 from the germline V gene are SGHVS and FQNEAQ. The CDR3 protein is CASSKDRYSYEQYF. The DNA for the CDR3 is TGTGCCAGCAGCAAGGACAGGTACTCCTACGAGCAGTACTTC.

The rearrangement uses TRBV28 and TRBJ2-2; TRBD1 matches at 7 bases. J lost 4 bases, V lost 6 bases, and 2 bases had no gene match. Germline CDR1 reads MDHEN; CDR2 reads SYDVKM. The CDR3 has 13 residues. CDR3 bases: TGTGCCAGCAGCCACAGGGGCACCGGGGAGCTGTTTTTT. This sequence encodes CASSHRGTGELFF.

The J gene is TRBJ2-5, the V gene TRBV5-1, with D possibly being TRBD1 (5 bases). From germline, CDR1 is SGHRS and CDR2 YFSETQ. The length of the CDR3 is 13 residues. V lost 4 bases, J lost 1 base, and 8 bases lay in between. In DNA, the CDR3 is TGCGCCAGCAGCCAGGACACCCAAGAGACCCAGTACTTC. It encodes CASSQDTQETQYF.

This rearrangement joins TRBV5-1 to TRBJ2-7; TRBD1 matches 9 bases. V gave up 5 bases and J gave up 4 bases; unmatched junction bases: 13. The CDR3 is made up of 16 amino acids. Germline loops: CDR1 SGHRS, CDR2 YFSETQ. CDR3 amino acids: CASSYNPGQGPYEQYV. CDR3 DNA: TGCGCCAGCAGTTACAACCCGGGACAGGGACCTTACGAGCAGTACGTC.

V and J are TRBV29-1 and TRBJ2-1, with D possibly matching TRBD1 (9 bases). The CDR3 loop spans 17 amino acids. V was trimmed by 0 bases and J by 3 bases, leaving 18 bases between them. The V gene's germline CDR1 is SQVTM and CDR2 ANQGSEA. The CDR3 region is CSVEDREGTGFYNEQFF. The CDR3 region has the DNA TGCAGCGTTGAAGATCGGGAGGGGACAGGGTTCTACAATGAGCAGTTCTTC.

J is TRBJ2-4 and V is TRBV28, with D maybe TRBD2 (6 bases). CDR1 is MDHEN and CDR2 is SYDVKM in the germline V gene. CDR3 length equals 16 residues. Deletions cut 6 bases from V and 0 bases from J, with 15 bases between. The CDR3 reads CASRPPAGGAKNIQYF. In DNA form, the CDR3 reads TGTGCCAGCAGACCCCCGGCCGGGGGAGCCAAAAACATTCAGTACTTC.

The chain couples TRBV7-2 to TRBJ2-1, with unresolved D. Germline V gene lookup returns CDR1 SGHTA and CDR2 FQGNSA. With 4 bases removed from V and 1 base from J, the gap between germline ends came to 5 bases. The CDR3 extends over 13 amino acids. The CDR3 coding sequence is TGTGCCAGCAGCTCAGTATCCTACAATGAGCAGTTCTTC. Its protein product is CASSSVSYNEQFF.